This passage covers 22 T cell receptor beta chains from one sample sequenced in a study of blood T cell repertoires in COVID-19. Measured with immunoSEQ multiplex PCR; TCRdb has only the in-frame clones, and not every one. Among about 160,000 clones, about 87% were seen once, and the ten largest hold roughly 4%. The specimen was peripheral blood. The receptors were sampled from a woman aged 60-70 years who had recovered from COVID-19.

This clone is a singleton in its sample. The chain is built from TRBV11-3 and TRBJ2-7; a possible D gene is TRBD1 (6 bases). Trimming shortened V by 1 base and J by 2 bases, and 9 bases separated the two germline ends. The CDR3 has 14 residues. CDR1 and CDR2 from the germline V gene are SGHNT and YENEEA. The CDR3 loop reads CASSLGTGTYEQYF. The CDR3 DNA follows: TGTGCCAGCAGCTTAGGCACAGGGACCTACGAGCAGTACTTC.

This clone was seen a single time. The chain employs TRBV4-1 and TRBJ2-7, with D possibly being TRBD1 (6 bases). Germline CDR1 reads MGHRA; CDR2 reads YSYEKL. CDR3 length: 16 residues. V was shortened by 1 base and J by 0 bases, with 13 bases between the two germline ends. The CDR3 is CASSQVGTPSSYEQYF. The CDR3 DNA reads TGCGCCAGCAGCCAAGTCGGGACACCGAGCTCCTACGAGCAGTACTTC.

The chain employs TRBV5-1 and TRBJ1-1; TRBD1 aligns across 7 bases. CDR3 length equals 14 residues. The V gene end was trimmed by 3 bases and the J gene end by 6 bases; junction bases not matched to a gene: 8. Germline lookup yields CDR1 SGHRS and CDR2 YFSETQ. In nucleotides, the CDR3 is TGCGCCAGCAGCTCCCAGACAGGGACCCCTGAAGCTTTCTTT. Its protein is CASSSQTGTPEAFF.

CDR3 amino acids: CASSLGMGDNTDTQYF. As DNA, the CDR3 is TGCGCCAGCAGCTTGGGAATGGGGGACAACACAGATACGCAGTATTTT. The chain uses TRBV5-1 and TRBJ2-3, with D maybe TRBD1 (6 bases). CDR1 and CDR2 (germline): SGHRS, YFSETQ. CDR3 length equals 16 residues. The germline V and J ends were trimmed by 0 bases and 2 bases, with 13 bases remaining between them. Full variable domain (missing parts from reference TRBV5-1 and TRBJ2-3): KAGVTQTPRYLIKTRGQQVTLSCSPISGHRSVSWYQQTPGQGLQFLFEYFSETQRNKGNFPGRFSGRQFSNSRSEMNVSTLELGDSALYLCASSLGMGDNTDTQYFGPGTRLTVL.

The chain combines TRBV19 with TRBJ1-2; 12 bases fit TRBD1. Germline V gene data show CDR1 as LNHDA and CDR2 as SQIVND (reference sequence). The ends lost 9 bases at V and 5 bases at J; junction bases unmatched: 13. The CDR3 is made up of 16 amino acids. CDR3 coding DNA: TGTGCCAGCTCCCTCGGGACAGGGGGCTTGGGATATGGCTACACCTTC. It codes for CASSLGTGGLGYGYTF.

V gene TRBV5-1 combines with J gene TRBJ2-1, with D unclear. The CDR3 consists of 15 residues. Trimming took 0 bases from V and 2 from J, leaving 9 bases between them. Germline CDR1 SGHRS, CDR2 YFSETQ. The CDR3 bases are TGCGCCAGCAGCTTGGGGGTTGGAGCCTACAATGAGCAGTTCTTC. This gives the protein CASSLGVGAYNEQFF.

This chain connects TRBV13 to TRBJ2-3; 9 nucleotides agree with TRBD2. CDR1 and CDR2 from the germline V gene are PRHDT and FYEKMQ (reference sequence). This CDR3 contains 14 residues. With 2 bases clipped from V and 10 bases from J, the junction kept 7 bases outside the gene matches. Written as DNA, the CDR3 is TGTGCCAGCAGCTTAAGTGGCGGGGGGGACCCGCAGTATTTT. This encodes CASSLSGGGDPQYF.

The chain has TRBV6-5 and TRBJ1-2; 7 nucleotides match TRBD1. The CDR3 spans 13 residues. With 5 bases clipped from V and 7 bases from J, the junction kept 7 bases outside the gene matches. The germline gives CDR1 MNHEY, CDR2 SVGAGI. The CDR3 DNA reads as TGTGCCAGCAGTCGTCAGGGGGGAAGTGGCTACACCTTC. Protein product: CASSRQGGSGYTF.

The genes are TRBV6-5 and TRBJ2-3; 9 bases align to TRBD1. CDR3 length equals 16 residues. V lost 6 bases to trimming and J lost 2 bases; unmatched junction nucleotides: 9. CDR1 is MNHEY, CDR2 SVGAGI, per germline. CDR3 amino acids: CASSYRGHRDTDTQYF. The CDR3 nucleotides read TGTGCCAGCAGCTACAGGGGGCATAGGGACACAGATACGCAGTATTTT.

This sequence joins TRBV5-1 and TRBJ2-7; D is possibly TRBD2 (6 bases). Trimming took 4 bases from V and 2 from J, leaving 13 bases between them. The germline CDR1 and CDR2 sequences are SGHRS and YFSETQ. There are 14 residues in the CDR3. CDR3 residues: CASSPGTLAYEQYF. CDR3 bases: TGCGCCAGCAGCCCCGGGACTCTTGCCTACGAGCAGTACTTC.

CDR3 DNA sequence: TGTGCCAGCTCACCACCCCTAGCGGGGGGGCGAGGGGCAGATACGCAGTATTTT. Protein: CASSPPLAGGRGADTQYF. The chain recombines TRBV18 with TRBJ2-3, with 12 bases that match TRBD2. This CDR3 has 18 residues. V lost 0 bases to trimming and J lost 4 bases; unmatched junction nucleotides: 8. The germline V gene has CDR1 KGHSH and CDR2 LQKENI.

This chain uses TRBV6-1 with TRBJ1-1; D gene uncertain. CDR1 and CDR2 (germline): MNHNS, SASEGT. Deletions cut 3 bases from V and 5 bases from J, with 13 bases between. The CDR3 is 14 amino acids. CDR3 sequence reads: CASSEDYSRTEAFF. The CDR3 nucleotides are TGTGCCAGCAGTGAGGATTACAGCCGGACTGAAGCTTTCTTT.

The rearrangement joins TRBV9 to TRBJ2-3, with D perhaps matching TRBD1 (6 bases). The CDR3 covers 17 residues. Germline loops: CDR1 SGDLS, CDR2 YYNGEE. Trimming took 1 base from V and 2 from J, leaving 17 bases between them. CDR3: CASSVRSAGASTDTQYF. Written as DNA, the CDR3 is TGTGCCAGCAGCGTACGGAGCGCAGGGGCCTCCACAGATACGCAGTATTTT.

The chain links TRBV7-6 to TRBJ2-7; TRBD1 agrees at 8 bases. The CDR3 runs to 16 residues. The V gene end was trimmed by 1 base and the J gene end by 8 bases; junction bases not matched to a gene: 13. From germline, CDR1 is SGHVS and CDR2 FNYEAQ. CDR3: CASSLESRTGLSQQYF. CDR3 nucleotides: TGTGCCAGCAGCTTAGAGTCCCGGACAGGGCTATCGCAGCAGTACTTC.

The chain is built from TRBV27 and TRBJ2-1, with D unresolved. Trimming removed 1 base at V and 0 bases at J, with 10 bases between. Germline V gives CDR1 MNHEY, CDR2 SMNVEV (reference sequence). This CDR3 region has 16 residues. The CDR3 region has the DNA TGTGCCAGCAGTTTATACAGTCATATCTCCTACAATGAGCAGTTCTTC. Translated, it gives CASSLYSHISYNEQFF.

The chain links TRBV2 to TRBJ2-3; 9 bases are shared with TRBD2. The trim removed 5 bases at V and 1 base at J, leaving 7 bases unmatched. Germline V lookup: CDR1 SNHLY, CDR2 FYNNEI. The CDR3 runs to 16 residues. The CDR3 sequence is CASSYLTSGGTDTQYF. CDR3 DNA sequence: TGTGCCAGCAGTTATTTGACTAGCGGAGGCACAGATACGCAGTATTTT.

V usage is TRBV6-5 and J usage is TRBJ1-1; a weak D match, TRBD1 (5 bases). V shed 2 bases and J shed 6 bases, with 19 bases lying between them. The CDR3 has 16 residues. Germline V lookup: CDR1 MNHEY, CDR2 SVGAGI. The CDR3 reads CASSYLFQGKISEAFF. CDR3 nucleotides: TGTGCCAGCAGTTACCTTTTCCAGGGTAAGATCTCTGAAGCTTTCTTT.

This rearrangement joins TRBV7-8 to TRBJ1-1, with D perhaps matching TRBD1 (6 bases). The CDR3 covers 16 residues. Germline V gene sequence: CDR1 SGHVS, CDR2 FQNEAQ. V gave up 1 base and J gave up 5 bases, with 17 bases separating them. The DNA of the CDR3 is TGTGCCAGCAGCTTAGAAGGAGGGGGGGTAGGAACTGAAGCTTTCTTT. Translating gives CASSLEGGGVGTEAFF.

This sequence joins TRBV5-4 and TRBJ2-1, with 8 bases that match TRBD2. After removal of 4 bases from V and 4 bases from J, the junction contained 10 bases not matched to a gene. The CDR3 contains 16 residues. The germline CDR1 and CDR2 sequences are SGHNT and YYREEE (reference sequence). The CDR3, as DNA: TGTGCCAGCAGCCCGAGCGGGGGCGGGGTTTACAATGAGCAGTTCTTC. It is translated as CASSPSGGGVYNEQFF. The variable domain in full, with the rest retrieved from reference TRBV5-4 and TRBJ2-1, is ETGVTQSPTHLIKTRGQQVTLRCSSQSGHNTVSWYQQALGQGPQFIFQYYREEENGRGNFPPRFSGLQFPNYSSELNVNALELDDSALYLCASSPSGGGVYNEQFFGPGTRLTVL.

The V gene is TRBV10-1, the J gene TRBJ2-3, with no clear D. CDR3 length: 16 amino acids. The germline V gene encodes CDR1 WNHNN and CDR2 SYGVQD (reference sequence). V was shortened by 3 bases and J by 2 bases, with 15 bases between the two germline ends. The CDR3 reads CASSDKTPSTTDTQYF. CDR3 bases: TGCGCCAGCAGTGATAAGACTCCTAGTACCACAGATACGCAGTATTTT.

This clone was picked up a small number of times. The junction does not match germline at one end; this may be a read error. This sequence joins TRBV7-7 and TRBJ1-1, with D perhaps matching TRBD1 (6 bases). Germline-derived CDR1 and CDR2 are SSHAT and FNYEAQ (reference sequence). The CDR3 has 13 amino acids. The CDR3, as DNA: TGTGCTAGCAGCTTGCGACAGGACACTGAAGCTTTCTTT. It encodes CASSLRQDTEAFF. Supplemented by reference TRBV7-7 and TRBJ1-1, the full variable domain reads GAGVSQSPRYKVTKRGQDVTLRCDPISSHATLYWYQQALGQGPEFLTYFNYEAQPDKSGLPSDRFSAERPEGSISTLTIQRTEQRDSAMYRCASSLRQDTEAFFGQGTRLTVV.

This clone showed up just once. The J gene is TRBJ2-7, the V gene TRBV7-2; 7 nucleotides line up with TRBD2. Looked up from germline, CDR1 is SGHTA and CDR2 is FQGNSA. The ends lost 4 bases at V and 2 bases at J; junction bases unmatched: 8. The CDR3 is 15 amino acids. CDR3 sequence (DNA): TGTGCCAGCAGCTCGAACCGGGGGGACCCCTACGAGCAGTACTTC. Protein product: CASSSNRGDPYEQYF.